This TCR beta chain was found in a study of cytomegalovirus exposure and HLA in healthy donors. Study results and limitations: TCR beta V- and J-gene trimming was later associated with a missense DCLRE1C variant. HLA alleles were associated with around 17,000 TCR beta sequences in a later analysis at 0.05 false discovery rate. Confirmation in vitro established that a few CMV-associated chains were specific for CMV antigens. The study designated around 150 TCR beta chains cytomegalovirus-associated.

It was with 60 Vbeta and 13 Jbeta primers that the PCR ran. The data were produced by immunoSEQ multiplex PCR, yet TCRdb's version contains in-frame clones alone and is incomplete. The table has 160,000 or so clones, 60% to 85% seen once. The trim removed 0 bases at V and 14 bases at J, leaving 13 bases unmatched. From germline, CDR1 is MNHEY and CDR2 SVGAGI. The CDR3 extends over 16 amino acids. For this clone: The antigen remains undetermined.

Sequencing was done on a sample of PBMCs. The receptor was derived from a man aged 40-49 years in good health and CMV-seronegative. The chain couples TRBV6-5 to TRBJ1-6, with TRBD1 matching over 7 bases. CDR3 protein: CASSYSRRGLVSTLHF. DNA of the CDR3: TGTGCCAGCAGTTACTCCAGAAGGGGGCTTGTTTCCACCCTCCACTTT.